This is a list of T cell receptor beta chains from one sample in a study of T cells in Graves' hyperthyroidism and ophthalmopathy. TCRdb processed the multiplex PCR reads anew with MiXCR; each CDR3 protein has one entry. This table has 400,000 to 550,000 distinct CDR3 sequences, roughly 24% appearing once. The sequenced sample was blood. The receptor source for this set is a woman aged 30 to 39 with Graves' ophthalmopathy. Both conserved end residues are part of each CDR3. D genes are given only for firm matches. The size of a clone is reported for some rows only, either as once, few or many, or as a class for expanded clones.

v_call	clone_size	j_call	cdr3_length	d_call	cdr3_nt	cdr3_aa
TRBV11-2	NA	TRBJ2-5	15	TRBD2	TGTGCCAGCAGCCCAGGGACTAGCGGGATGGAGACCCAGTACTTC	CASSPGTSGMETQYF
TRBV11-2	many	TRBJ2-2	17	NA	TGTGCCAGCAGCTTGCACCCCGTTAGGGCGGACACCGGGGAGCTGTTTTTT	CASSLHPVRADTGELFF
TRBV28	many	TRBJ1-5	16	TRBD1	TGTGCCAGCAGTGAGCCGGGACAGGGGGCGAGGCAGCCCCAGCATTTT	CASSEPGQGARQPQHF
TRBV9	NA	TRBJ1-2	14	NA	TGTGCCAGCAGCGTAGGAACTAACTCCTATGGCTACACCTTC	CASSVGTNSYGYTF
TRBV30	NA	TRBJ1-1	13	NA	TGTGCCTGGGGGGCAGGGTTGAACACTGAAGCTTTCTTT	CAWGAGLNTEAFF
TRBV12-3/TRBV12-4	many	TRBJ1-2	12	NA	TGTGCCAGCAGTAGGACGCGTTCTGGCTACACCTTC	CASSRTRSGYTF
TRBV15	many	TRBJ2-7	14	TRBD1	TGTGCCACCAGCAGGGACAGGGGCACCTACGAGCAGTACTTC	CATSRDRGTYEQYF
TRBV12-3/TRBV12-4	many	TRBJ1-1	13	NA	TGTGCCAGCAGTCACTCAGGGGTCACTGAAGCTTTCTTT	CASSHSGVTEAFF
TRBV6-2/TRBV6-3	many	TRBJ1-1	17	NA	TGTGCCAGCAGTTGGGAAACAGGAGGACTACTGAACACTGAAGCTTTCTTT	CASSWETGGLLNTEAFF
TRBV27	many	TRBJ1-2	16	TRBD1	TGTGCCAGCAGACAACAAAACCGGGACAGGGGCTATGGCTACACCTTC	CASRQQNRDRGYGYTF
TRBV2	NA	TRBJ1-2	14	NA	TGTGCCAGCAGTGGGGAGGCGGCCAACTATGGCTACACCTTC	CASSGEAANYGYTF
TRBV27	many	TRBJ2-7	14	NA	TGTGCCAGCAGTCCATCGGACACTCTATACGAGCAGTACTTC	CASSPSDTLYEQYF
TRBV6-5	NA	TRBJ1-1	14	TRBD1	TGTGCCACCGCGGGGGACAGGGGTTACACTGAAGCTTTCTTT	CATAGDRGYTEAFF
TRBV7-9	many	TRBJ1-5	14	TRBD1	TGTGCCAGCAGCGCGGACAGGCCCCATCAGCCCCAGCATTTT	CASSADRPHQPQHF
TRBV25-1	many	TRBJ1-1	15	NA	TGTGCCAGCAGTGGTAAGCAGGGGAGTAGTTTAGGAGCTTTCTTT	CASSGKQGSSLGAFF
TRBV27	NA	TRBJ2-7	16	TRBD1	TGTGCCAGCAGTTTGGGATCAAGGGACAGGTTAGGTGAGCAGTACTTC	CASSLGSRDRLGEQYF
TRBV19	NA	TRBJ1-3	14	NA	TGTGCCAGTAGTATTCAGAGCTCTGGAAACACCATATATTTT	CASSIQSSGNTIYF
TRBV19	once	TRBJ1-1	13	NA	TGTGCCAGTAGTATTGAGGGGCTACGGGACGCTTTCTTT	CASSIEGLRDAFF
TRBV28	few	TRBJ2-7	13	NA	TGTGCCAGCAGTGCCGTTACCCCCCGCGAGCAGTACTTC	CASSAVTPREQYF
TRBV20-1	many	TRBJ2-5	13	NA	TGCAGTGCTACCGCTCTAGATCAAGAGACCCAGTACTTC	CSATALDQETQYF
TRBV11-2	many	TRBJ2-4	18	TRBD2	TGTGCCAGCAGCTTAGGGGTCAGGCGGGGGTCAGCCAAAAACATTCAGTACTTC	CASSLGVRRGSAKNIQYF
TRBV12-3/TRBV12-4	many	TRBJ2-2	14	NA	TGTGCCAGCACCCCCCGGGATCTGGCCGGGGAGCTGTTTTTT	CASTPRDLAGELFF
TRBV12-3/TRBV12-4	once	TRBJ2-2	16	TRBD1	TGTGCCAGCAGTTTGTACAGGGGTATGGACACCGGGGAGCTGTTTTTT	CASSLYRGMDTGELFF
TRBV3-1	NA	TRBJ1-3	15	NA	TGTGCCAGCAGCCAATCTTTTCCCTCTGGAAACACCATATATTTT	CASSQSFPSGNTIYF
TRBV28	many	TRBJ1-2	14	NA	TGTGCCAGCAGTTTGACAGAAGGCGGCTATGGCTACACCTTC	CASSLTEGGYGYTF
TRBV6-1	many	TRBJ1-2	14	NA	TGTGCCAGCAAGCCGGATGGGAATAACTGTGGCTACACCTTC	CASKPDGNNCGYTF